These 25 T cell receptor beta chains were all obtained from the same sample, sequenced in a study of blood T cell repertoires in COVID-19. Clones were sequenced by immunoSEQ multiplex PCR, and TCRdb holds only the in-frame ones, with some missing. The repertoire holds about 140,000 clones, with 84% as singletons. The sequenced sample was peripheral blood. The source is a woman aged 60-75 years with acute or convalescent COVID-19.

V gene TRBV9 combines with J gene TRBJ1-1, with D perhaps matching TRBD1 (5 bases). CDR3 length: 14 residues. V lost 2 bases, J lost 3 bases, and 11 bases lay in between. Germline loops: CDR1 SGDLS, CDR2 YYNGEE. CDR3 DNA: TGTGCCAGCAGCGTTACAGACAGCCACACTGAAGCTTTCTTT. This encodes CASSVTDSHTEAFF.

The genes are TRBV27 and TRBJ1-1; no definite D call. V lost 6 bases and J lost 1, with 15 bases in between. The CDR3 consists of 15 residues. In germline, CDR1 is MNHEY, CDR2 SMNVEV (reference sequence). For the CDR3, the DNA is TGTGCCAGCAGCACTGCCCTGAGTGCGAACACTGAAGCTTTCTTT. This codes for CASSTALSANTEAFF.

This clone appeared once. V is TRBV6-5 and J is TRBJ1-5, with 9 nucleotides matching TRBD1. This CDR3 is built from 15 residues. With 6 bases clipped from V and 3 bases from J, the junction kept 6 bases outside the gene matches. CDR1 and CDR2 from the germline V gene are MNHEY and SVGAGI. CDR3 DNA sequence: TGTGCCAGCAGCCCAGGACAGGGGCTCAATCAGCCCCAGCATTTT. It encodes CASSPGQGLNQPQHF.

The chain links TRBV18 to TRBJ1-4; 10 bases are a match to TRBD1. The junction had 4 bases not matched to a gene; V was cut back by 2 bases and J by 7 bases. The length of the CDR3 is 15 residues. The germline CDR1 and CDR2 sequences are KGHSH and LQKENI. This chain's CDR3 is CASSPDRGRSEKLFF. CDR3 coding DNA: TGTGCCAGCTCACCAGACAGGGGGCGCAGTGAAAAACTGTTTTTT.

The rearrangement uses TRBV28 and TRBJ2-1; TRBD2 matches 7 bases. The CDR3 totals 17 residues. CDR1 and CDR2 (germline): MDHEN, SYDVKM. V shed 5 bases and J 2 bases; nucleotides not matched to a gene: 12. CDR3 in amino acids: CASSRNPGLNTYNEQFF. For the CDR3, the DNA is TGTGCCAGCAGTCGAAATCCGGGACTAAACACCTACAATGAGCAGTTCTTC.

In DNA form, the CDR3 reads TGTGCCAGCAGCTTGGGACAGACAAACACCGGGGAGCTGTTTTTT. Translating it yields CASSLGQTNTGELFF. The chain joins TRBV28 to TRBJ2-2, with TRBD1 matching 7 bases. Germline-derived CDR1 and CDR2 are MDHEN and SYDVKM. V shed 6 bases and J 2 bases; nucleotides not matched to a gene: 6. CDR3 size: 15 residues.

The V call is TRBV5-4, the J call TRBJ1-2, with a tentative D call TRBD1 (6 bases). Trimming removed 2 bases at V and 8 bases at J, with 10 bases between. The V gene's germline CDR1 is SGHNT and CDR2 YYREEE (reference sequence). CDR3 length: 12 residues. The CDR3 DNA is TGTGCCAGCAGCTTCCCAACAGGGGGCTACACCTTC. Translation gives CASSFPTGGYTF.

This clone was counted a few times. The gene calls are TRBV27 and TRBJ2-7; 7 nucleotides agree with TRBD1. The J segment lost 3 bases and the V segment lost 7 bases, leaving 6 bases of the junction unmatched. This CDR3 has 13 amino acids. CDR1 and CDR2 (germline): MNHEY, SMNVEV (reference sequence). CDR3 nucleotide sequence: TGTGCCAGCAAATGGGGACAGAGCTACGAGCAGTACTTC. Translation: CASKWGQSYEQYF.

The chain employs TRBV2 and TRBJ2-7; D is unresolved. The CDR3 has 12 amino acids. V was clipped by 5 bases and J by 6 bases, with 11 bases between them. From germline, CDR1 is SNHLY and CDR2 FYNNEI. DNA of the CDR3: TGTGCCAGCAGTAGCGCCTCCCCCGAGCAGTACTTC. Its protein product is CASSSASPEQYF.

The chain employs TRBV5-1 and TRBJ2-2, with D tentatively TRBD2 (6 bases). Germline CDR1 is SGHRS and CDR2 is YFSETQ. Trimming removed 5 bases at V and 0 bases at J, with 11 bases between. This CDR3 contains 15 residues. Here the CDR3 DNA reads TGCGCCAGCAGAGGCGGGGACGCGAACACCGGGGAGCTGTTTTTT. This sequence encodes CASRGGDANTGELFF.

The V and J genes are TRBV30 and TRBJ1-1; no definite D call. Trimming shortened V by 7 bases and J by 3 bases, and 12 bases separated the two germline ends. Per the germline V gene, CDR1 is GTSNPN and CDR2 is SVGIG (reference sequence). The CDR3 extends over 12 amino acids. The CDR3 DNA is TGTGCCTCAAGGAGGACCGACACTGAAGCTTTCTTT. Translated, it gives CASRRTDTEAFF.

The V gene is TRBV27, the J gene TRBJ2-2; D gene unclear. This CDR3 contains 12 residues. Germline values: CDR1 MNHEY, CDR2 SMNVEV (reference sequence). The V end was cut by 7 bases, the J end by 6 bases, with 9 bases between. The CDR3 spells CASTTYPGELFF. DNA of the CDR3: TGTGCCAGCACCACCTACCCCGGGGAGCTGTTTTTT.

J is TRBJ2-1 and V is TRBV9; TRBD2 agrees at 7 bases. The CDR3 covers 15 residues. The V gene end was trimmed by 4 bases and the J gene end by 8 bases; junction bases not matched to a gene: 12. The V gene's germline CDR1 is SGDLS and CDR2 YYNGEE. In nucleotides, the CDR3 is TGTGCCAGCAGCTTCGGGACTAAGAGTGCGCATGAGCAGTTCTTC. It yields the protein CASSFGTKSAHEQFF.

V is TRBV4-2 and J is TRBJ2-7; a possible D gene is TRBD2 (6 bases). This CDR3 is built from 15 residues. V lost 0 bases, J lost 2 bases, and 11 bases lay in between. The V gene's germline CDR1 is LGHNA and CDR2 YNFKEQ. CDR3 nucleotide sequence: TGTGCCAGCAGCCAAGATGTCGGGAGAACCTACGAGCAGTACTTC. This sequence encodes CASSQDVGRTYEQYF.

In nucleotides, the CDR3 is TGTGCCAGCAGCTTAACGGGTAGTATCTACAATGAGCAGTTCTTC. Amino acid sequence: CASSLTGSIYNEQFF. The chain links TRBV7-8 to TRBJ2-1; D is unclear. Per germline, CDR1 SGHVS and CDR2 FQNEAQ. The germline V and J ends were trimmed by 2 bases and 3 bases, with 11 bases remaining between them. This CDR3 contains 15 residues.

V is TRBV5-1 and J is TRBJ2-1, with TRBD1 as a possible D gene (6 bases). Germline CDR1 and CDR2: SGHRS and YFSETQ. The CDR3 totals 17 residues. Trimming took 0 bases from V and 3 from J, leaving 16 bases between them. CDR3 DNA: TGCGCCAGCAGCTTGGAGGGGGTGGCACTCGACTACAATGAGCAGTTCTTC. Protein sequence: CASSLEGVALDYNEQFF.

Concerning this clone: Different DNA sequences within this sample yield the same CDR3. The rearrangement links TRBV28 to TRBJ1-1, with TRBD1 as a possible D gene (6 bases). From germline, CDR1 is MDHEN and CDR2 SYDVKM. V was shortened by 6 bases and J by 5 bases, with 10 bases between the two germline ends. The CDR3 consists of 12 residues. CDR3 nucleotides: TGTGCCAGCAGACAGGGTGGTACTGAAGCTTTCTTT. Its translation: CASRQGGTEAFF.

The chain's CDR3 is CASSLGQAYNEQFF. The CDR3 nucleotides read TGCGCCAGCAGCTTAGGACAGGCCTACAATGAGCAGTTCTTC. The chain employs TRBV5-1 and TRBJ2-1; 7 nucleotides match TRBD1. From germline, CDR1 is SGHRS and CDR2 YFSETQ. The CDR3 loop spans 14 amino acids. V dropped 2 bases and J dropped 2; count of bases not matched to a gene: 1.

There are a few counts of this clone. The chain joins TRBV5-1 to TRBJ2-7; a weak D match, TRBD1 (5 bases). CDR3 length: 15 residues. Germline values: CDR1 SGHRS, CDR2 YFSETQ. The V and J ends lost 3 bases and 2 bases respectively, with 15 bases between them. In nucleotides, the CDR3 is TGCGCCAGCAGCTCAGGCCGAGACAGTACCTACGAGCAGTACTTC. Its translation is CASSSGRDSTYEQYF.

This chain links TRBV5-1 with TRBJ2-5; a weak D match, TRBD2 (6 bases). Germline V gives CDR1 SGHRS, CDR2 YFSETQ. CDR3 size: 13 residues. Trimming stripped 4 bases from V and 3 bases from J, with 10 bases between. The DNA of the CDR3 is TGCGCCAGCAGCCGGGGGACGAAAGAGACCCAGTACTTC. It encodes CASSRGTKETQYF. Looking up the rest from reference TRBV5-1 and TRBJ2-5 gives the full variable domain: KAGVTQTPRYLIKTRGQQVTLSCSPISGHRSVSWYQQTPGQGLQFLFEYFSETQRNKGNFPGRFSGRQFSNSRSEMNVSTLELGDSALYLCASSRGTKETQYFGPGTRLLVL.

The J gene is TRBJ1-4, the V gene TRBV9; D may be TRBD1 (6 bases). There are 16 residues in the CDR3. Germline V CDR1 and CDR2: SGDLS, YYNGEE. Trimming stripped 4 bases from V and 4 bases from J, with 17 bases between. CDR3 loop: CASSPTLTGINEKLFF. The CDR3 DNA sequence: TGTGCCAGCAGCCCTACCCTGACAGGAATTAATGAAAAACTGTTTTTT.

The chain couples TRBV2 to TRBJ1-2; TRBD1 matches at 9 bases. The length of the CDR3 is 14 residues. V shed 7 bases and J 10 bases; nucleotides not matched to a gene: 13. Germline V lookup: CDR1 SNHLY, CDR2 FYNNEI. The CDR3 DNA follows: TGTGCCAGCAATCAAGGGACAGGGAATATTGACTACACCTTC. Amino acids: CASNQGTGNIDYTF.

This clone was detected a few times. The J gene is TRBJ1-1, the V gene TRBV19; 9 bases line up with TRBD1. The J segment lost 3 bases and the V segment lost 3 bases, leaving 8 bases of the junction unmatched. The CDR3 covers 16 residues. Germline values: CDR1 LNHDA, CDR2 SQIVND (reference sequence). The CDR3 bases are TGTGCCAGTAGTATGGGGGACAGGGTATTTGACACTGAAGCTTTCTTT. Protein product: CASSMGDRVFDTEAFF.

The CDR3, as DNA: TGTGCCAGCAGCCCCCGAACAGGGGCCTCTGGAAACACCATATATTTT. Its protein is CASSPRTGASGNTIYF. The rearrangement uses TRBV9 and TRBJ1-3, with 7 bases identical to TRBD1. The CDR3 runs to 16 residues. The germline V gene has CDR1 SGDLS and CDR2 YYNGEE. After removal of 4 bases from V and 0 bases from J, the junction contained 7 bases not matched to a gene.

The J gene is TRBJ2-3, the V gene TRBV14, with D hard to call. Germline V CDR1 and CDR2: SGHDN, FVKESK. V lost 1 base, J lost 3 bases, and 11 bases lay in between. The CDR3 runs to 15 residues. The CDR3 here is CASSQGFFETDTQYF. The CDR3 nucleotides read TGTGCCAGCAGCCAAGGGTTCTTCGAGACAGATACGCAGTATTTT. Full variable domain (rest looked up from reference TRBV14 and TRBJ2-3): EAGVTQFPSHSVIEKGQTVTLRCDPISGHDNLYWYRRVMGKEIKFLLHFVKESKQDESGMPNNRFLAERTGGTYSTLKVQPAELEDSGVYFCASSQGFFETDTQYFGPGTRLTVL.